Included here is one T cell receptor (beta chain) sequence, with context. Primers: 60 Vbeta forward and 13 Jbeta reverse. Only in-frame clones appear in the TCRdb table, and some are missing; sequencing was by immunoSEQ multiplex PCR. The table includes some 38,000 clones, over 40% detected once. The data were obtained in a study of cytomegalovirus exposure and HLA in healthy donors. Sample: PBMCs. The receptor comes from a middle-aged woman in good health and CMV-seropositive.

Here the CDR3 reads CASSELAGIRTGELFF. The CDR3 DNA is TGTGCCAGCAGCGAGCTAGCGGGGATTCGCACCGGGGAGCTGTTTTTT. The chain joins TRBV9 to TRBJ2-2, with TRBD2 identical over 9 bases. Looked up from germline, CDR1 is SGDLS and CDR2 is YYNGEE. The CDR3 extends over 16 amino acids. V lost 3 bases and J lost 4; bases outside the gene matches: 7.